Here is one T cell receptor (beta chain) with its context. Its binding antigen is unknown. Per-base qualities were not stored, and no clone one base away is much larger. These data belong to a study of blood T cell repertoires in COVID-19 (dated by TCRdb to the early 2020s). Background for the entire study: The collaborator samples originated in the United States, Italy and Spain and spanned the acute and convalescent phases of COVID-19. The repertoires were released in a freely available public database intended as a resource for research on the immune response to SARS-CoV-2. Where available, HLA class I and class II types were obtained from metadata supplied by the sample provider rather than from assay-based typing. A de-identified subject ID, COVID-19 status, age in years and sex were almost always included in the sample metadata. The dataset comprised deeply sampled blood TCRbeta repertoires from subjects exposed to, actively infected with, or recovered from COVID-19. The samples were drawn from the first 160 participants of the ongoing ImmuneRACE study and from some 1,300 subjects provided by 6 global collaborators. The material from the prospective study consisted of cDNA or gDNA derived from T cells, B-cell-depleted T cells, or PBMCs. General findings and caveats noted by the study authors: The quantity of clinical and demographic metadata differed by source and by participant and was supplied without curation.

TCRbeta CDR3 regions were amplified from genomic DNA using the immunoSEQ Assay, a bias-controlled multiplex PCR. In the source study's methods: The number of nucleated cells in each sample was estimated by amplification of reference gene primers within the assay. Sequence reads were collapsed and filtered to measure the absolute abundance of every unique TCRbeta CDR3 rearrangement. Productive Simpson clonality was computed per sample as the square root of Simpson's diversity index over productive rearrangements. This is the immuneACCESS table as TCRdb keeps it, with only in-frame sequences that have V and J called. A part of the clones is gone; compared with another copy, unresolved V genes explain less than half, and the rest is unexplained. V, J and clone size are taken as reported in that table, and D and trimming were inferred from the DNA itself. The sample has some 430,000 clones on record, roughly 87% of them singletons. The ten largest make up about 0.63% of the sample.

The germline V gene gives CDR1 as MNHEY and CDR2 as SVGAGI. The CDR3 sequence holds 12 residues, the cysteine and phenylalanine included. The DNA shown is the 36-base CDR3, in frame from base 1. V is clipped by 6 bases and J by 1 base, and the sequence between their germline boundaries is 6 bases long. Enrolling through a virtual design, the prospective study's participants ranged in age from roughly 18 to 89 years and lived across roughly 24 United States geographic areas. In the prospective study, cohorts were assigned on the basis of participant-reported clinical history obtained from a screening survey and a study questionnaire. Recovered participants in ImmuneRACE Cohort 3 were defined by two consecutive negative NP/OP PCR tests, clearance by a healthcare professional, or resolution of symptoms. Each participant in the prospective study had whole blood, serum and a nasopharyngeal or oropharyngeal swab collected by mobile phlebotomists. Additional blood draws and questionnaires over an approximately 2-month period could optionally be provided by prospective study participants. Blood samples from the prospective study were shipped frozen or at room temperature prior to DNA extraction.

The sequenced sample was PBMCs or T cells enriched from blood (not recorded which). The clonotype originates from a man between 18 and 29 years old who had recovered from COVID-19. The chain is assembled from TRBV6-5 and TRBJ1-1; the D segment cannot be called with confidence. The CDR3 region has the sequence CASRPGNTEAFF. The DNA sequence reads TGTGCCAGCAGGCCAGGGAACACTGAAGCTTTCTTT.